Listed below are T cell receptor beta chains from one sample, sequenced in a study of blood T cell repertoires in COVID-19. The data were produced by immunoSEQ multiplex PCR, yet TCRdb's version contains in-frame clones alone and is incomplete. The sample lists about 42,000 clones; about 85% were seen once. Sequenced sample: peripheral blood. Source of these receptors: a man in his fifties with active COVID-19. Each CDR3 is given with its conserved first and last residue. The order of the fields is V gene, J gene, D gene, clone size, CDR3 protein, CDR3 DNA. The D gene is left open where the match is weak. Rows may omit the clone size; those that give it use once, few, many or a size class.

V gene: TRBV11-2
J gene: TRBJ2-1
D gene: TRBD2
clone size: once
CDR3 protein: CASRRPSGSRGNEQFF
CDR3 DNA: TGTGCCAGCAGGCGCCCTAGCGGGAGTAGGGGCAATGAGCAGTTCTTC

V gene: TRBV27
J gene: TRBJ2-1
D gene: TRBD2
clone size: NA
CDR3 protein: CASSPGLAGVNEQFF
CDR3 DNA: TGTGCCAGCAGTCCCGGACTAGCGGGAGTCAATGAGCAGTTCTTC

V gene: TRBV5-1
J gene: TRBJ2-1
D gene: NA
clone size: NA
CDR3 protein: CASSLGQATYNEQFF
CDR3 DNA: TGCGCCAGCAGCTTGGGCCAGGCGACCTACAATGAGCAGTTCTTC

V gene: TRBV11-3
J gene: TRBJ1-2
D gene: NA
clone size: NA
CDR3 protein: CASSLGEHYGYTF
CDR3 DNA: TGTGCCAGCAGCTTAGGCGAGCATTATGGCTACACCTTC

V gene: TRBV6-2/TRBV6-3
J gene: TRBJ1-6
D gene: NA
clone size: NA
CDR3 protein: CASSWDSTNSPLHF
CDR3 DNA: TGTGCCAGCAGTTGGGACTCCACGAATTCACCCCTCCACTTT

V gene: TRBV6-5
J gene: TRBJ2-7
D gene: TRBD2
clone size: few
CDR3 protein: CASSTSGLPPYEQYF
CDR3 DNA: TGTGCCAGCAGTACCTCGGGACTACCTCCCTACGAGCAGTACTTC

V gene: TRBV7-9
J gene: TRBJ1-4
D gene: NA
clone size: NA
CDR3 protein: CASSLESANEKLFF
CDR3 DNA: TGTGCCAGCAGCTTAGAGTCGGCTAATGAAAAACTGTTTTTT

V gene: TRBV4-2
J gene: TRBJ2-3
D gene: TRBD2
clone size: NA
CDR3 protein: CASSQVTSGTDTQYF
CDR3 DNA: TGTGCCAGCAGCCAGGTGACTAGCGGCACAGATACGCAGTATTTT

V gene: TRBV11-3
J gene: TRBJ2-3
D gene: TRBD2
clone size: NA
CDR3 protein: CASSSHLTSGAASTDTQYF
CDR3 DNA: TGTGCCAGCAGCTCCCATTTGACTAGCGGGGCCGCTAGCACAGATACGCAGTATTTT

V gene: TRBV3-1/TRBV3-2
J gene: TRBJ1-4
D gene: NA
clone size: NA
CDR3 protein: CASSQARGGEKLFF
CDR3 DNA: TGTGCCAGCAGCCAAGCGAGGGGAGGAGAAAAACTGTTTTTT

V gene: TRBV7-3
J gene: TRBJ2-3
D gene: NA
clone size: NA
CDR3 protein: CASSERNTDTQYF
CDR3 DNA: TGTGCCAGCAGCGAGCGGAACACAGATACGCAGTATTTT

V gene: TRBV4-2
J gene: TRBJ2-3
D gene: TRBD2
clone size: NA
CDR3 protein: CASSQGLAGGPTDTQYF
CDR3 DNA: TGTGCCAGCAGCCAAGGCTTAGCGGGAGGGCCCACAGATACGCAGTATTTT

V gene: TRBV7-2
J gene: TRBJ2-7
D gene: NA
clone size: once
CDR3 protein: CASSSTGKGSYEQYF
CDR3 DNA: TGTGCCAGCAGCTCGACAGGTAAAGGCTCCTACGAGCAGTACTTC

V gene: TRBV14
J gene: TRBJ2-2
D gene: NA
clone size: NA
CDR3 protein: CASSGRTGHFELFF
CDR3 DNA: TGTGCCAGCAGCGGACGTACGGGACACTTTGAGCTGTTTTTT

V gene: TRBV9
J gene: TRBJ2-5
D gene: TRBD2
clone size: NA
CDR3 protein: CASSSGLAGETQYF
CDR3 DNA: TGTGCCAGCAGCTCGGGACTAGCTGGCGAGACCCAGTACTTC

V gene: TRBV28
J gene: TRBJ1-5
D gene: TRBD1
clone size: NA
CDR3 protein: CASSPQQGASQPQHF
CDR3 DNA: TGTGCCAGCAGTCCCCAACAGGGGGCAAGTCAGCCCCAGCATTTT

V gene: TRBV3-1/TRBV3-2
J gene: TRBJ1-1
D gene: NA
clone size: NA
CDR3 protein: CASSPQGEGTEAFF
CDR3 DNA: TGTGCCAGCAGCCCACAGGGAGAAGGGACTGAAGCTTTCTTT

V gene: TRBV18
J gene: TRBJ2-6
D gene: NA
clone size: NA
CDR3 protein: CASSPSGAGANVLTF
CDR3 DNA: TGTGCCAGCTCACCGAGTGGGGCCGGGGCCAACGTCCTGACTTTC

V gene: TRBV6-2/TRBV6-3
J gene: TRBJ2-1
D gene: TRBD1
clone size: NA
CDR3 protein: CASSFRRDRAYNEQFF
CDR3 DNA: TGTGCCAGCAGTTTTCGACGGGACAGGGCTTACAATGAGCAGTTCTTC

V gene: TRBV15
J gene: TRBJ1-1
D gene: NA
clone size: NA
CDR3 protein: CATRSVPNTEAFF
CDR3 DNA: TGTGCCACCAGATCAGTACCGAACACTGAAGCTTTCTTT

V gene: TRBV9
J gene: TRBJ2-7
D gene: TRBD2
clone size: NA
CDR3 protein: CASSRGGLAVSYEQYF
CDR3 DNA: TGTGCCAGCAGTCGAGGAGGACTAGCGGTCTCCTACGAGCAGTACTTC

V gene: TRBV6-2/TRBV6-3
J gene: TRBJ2-7
D gene: NA
clone size: once
CDR3 protein: CASSYSADYEQYF
CDR3 DNA: TGTGCCAGCAGTTACTCGGCAGACTACGAGCAGTACTTC

V gene: TRBV7-9
J gene: TRBJ2-1
D gene: NA
clone size: few
CDR3 protein: CASSPSFPYNEQFF
CDR3 DNA: TGTGCCAGCAGTCCTAGCTTTCCCTACAATGAGCAGTTCTTC

V gene: TRBV10-3
J gene: TRBJ1-4
D gene: NA
clone size: NA
CDR3 protein: CATWGGRGNEKLFF
CDR3 DNA: TGTGCCACCTGGGGAGGGCGAGGTAATGAAAAACTGTTTTTT

V gene: TRBV6-6
J gene: TRBJ2-5
D gene: TRBD2
clone size: NA
CDR3 protein: CASSYTGAGGQETQYF
CDR3 DNA: TGTGCCAGCAGTTATACTGGAGCGGGAGGACAAGAGACCCAGTACTTC

V gene: TRBV14
J gene: TRBJ2-3
D gene: NA
clone size: few
CDR3 protein: CASSQVPRARGTDTQYF
CDR3 DNA: TGTGCCAGCAGCCAAGTTCCGAGGGCGAGAGGCACGGATACGCAGTATTTT

V gene: TRBV11-1
J gene: TRBJ2-2
D gene: TRBD1
clone size: NA
CDR3 protein: CASSRRTGGQEELFF
CDR3 DNA: TGTGCCAGCAGCCGGCGAACAGGGGGACAGGAGGAGCTGTTTTTT

V gene: TRBV6-6
J gene: TRBJ1-3
D gene: NA
clone size: few
CDR3 protein: CASSQSATTGHSGNTIYF
CDR3 DNA: TGTGCCAGCAGTCAGTCAGCCACGACAGGCCACTCTGGAAACACCATATATTTT

V gene: TRBV27
J gene: TRBJ2-3
D gene: TRBD2
clone size: NA
CDR3 protein: CASSLLPGAGADTQYF
CDR3 DNA: TGTGCCAGCAGTTTACTCCCGGGTGCGGGGGCAGATACGCAGTATTTT

V gene: TRBV5-6
J gene: TRBJ2-3
D gene: TRBD2
clone size: NA
CDR3 protein: CASSARGARTDTQYF
CDR3 DNA: TGTGCCAGCAGCGCGCGGGGGGCCCGCACAGATACGCAGTATTTT

V gene: TRBV7-2
J gene: TRBJ1-6
D gene: TRBD1
clone size: NA
CDR3 protein: CASSHEQGAHNSPLHF
CDR3 DNA: TGTGCCAGCAGCCACGAACAGGGGGCGCATAATTCACCCCTCCACTTT

V gene: TRBV19
J gene: TRBJ2-1
D gene: TRBD2
clone size: once
CDR3 protein: CASRPEGTSPWREQFF
CDR3 DNA: TGTGCCAGTAGACCCGAGGGGACTAGCCCTTGGAGGGAGCAGTTCTTC

V gene: TRBV27
J gene: TRBJ2-7
D gene: TRBD2
clone size: once
CDR3 protein: CASSLRRGGNEQYF
CDR3 DNA: TGTGCCAGCAGTTTAAGGCGGGGGGGCAACGAGCAGTACTTC

V gene: TRBV5-4
J gene: TRBJ2-3
D gene: TRBD2
clone size: NA
CDR3 protein: CASLKRDESDTQYF
CDR3 DNA: TGTGCCAGCCTCAAGCGGGACGAATCAGATACGCAGTATTTT

V gene: TRBV24-1
J gene: TRBJ2-7
D gene: NA
clone size: few
CDR3 protein: CATSDTTPEQYF
CDR3 DNA: TGTGCCACCAGTGATACTACACCCGAGCAGTACTTC

V gene: TRBV3-1/TRBV3-2
J gene: TRBJ2-1
D gene: NA
clone size: NA
CDR3 protein: CASSRGYNEQFF
CDR3 DNA: TGTGCCAGCAGCAGGGGTTACAATGAGCAGTTCTTC

V gene: TRBV3-1/TRBV3-2
J gene: TRBJ1-3
D gene: TRBD1
clone size: NA
CDR3 protein: CASRRQGNAGNTIYF
CDR3 DNA: TGTGCCAGCAGGCGACAGGGGAACGCTGGAAACACCATATATTTT

V gene: TRBV7-9
J gene: TRBJ1-3
D gene: NA
clone size: NA
CDR3 protein: CASSLEGTHRGNTIYF
CDR3 DNA: TGTGCCAGCAGCTTAGAGGGGACACATAGAGGAAACACCATATATTTT

V gene: TRBV18
J gene: TRBJ2-7
D gene: TRBD1
clone size: NA
CDR3 protein: CASSTEGTGFSYEQYF
CDR3 DNA: TGTGCCAGCTCTACGGAGGGGACAGGGTTTTCCTACGAGCAGTACTTC

V gene: TRBV7-7
J gene: TRBJ2-1
D gene: NA
clone size: NA
CDR3 protein: CASSPRPDGVVNEQFF
CDR3 DNA: TGTGCTAGCAGCCCTCGCCCCGACGGGGTAGTCAATGAGCAGTTCTTC

V gene: TRBV19
J gene: TRBJ1-1
D gene: TRBD1
clone size: NA
CDR3 protein: CASSIPTGMNTEAFF
CDR3 DNA: TGTGCCAGTAGTATCCCGACAGGGATGAACACTGAAGCTTTCTTT

V gene: TRBV14
J gene: TRBJ2-4
D gene: NA
clone size: once
CDR3 protein: CASSQNRKNIQYF
CDR3 DNA: TGTGCCAGCAGCCAAAACAGGAAAAACATTCAGTACTTC

V gene: TRBV7-8
J gene: TRBJ1-1
D gene: TRBD1
clone size: NA
CDR3 protein: CASSPLTGRTEAFF
CDR3 DNA: TGTGCCAGCAGCCCATTGACAGGGCGGACTGAAGCTTTCTTT

V gene: TRBV6-6
J gene: TRBJ1-5
D gene: NA
clone size: NA
CDR3 protein: CASSPLGRGDSNQPQHF
CDR3 DNA: TGTGCCAGCAGTCCCCTGGGGAGGGGGGATAGCAATCAGCCCCAGCATTTT

V gene: TRBV29-1
J gene: TRBJ2-5
D gene: NA
clone size: NA
CDR3 protein: CSVEDNYWIQETQYF
CDR3 DNA: TGCAGCGTTGAAGATAACTACTGGATTCAAGAGACCCAGTACTTC

V gene: TRBV13
J gene: TRBJ2-7
D gene: NA
clone size: NA
CDR3 protein: CASSLEGREGLEQYF
CDR3 DNA: TGTGCCAGCAGCTTAGAGGGCAGGGAAGGGCTCGAGCAGTACTTC

V gene: TRBV7-6
J gene: TRBJ2-1
D gene: TRBD1
clone size: few
CDR3 protein: CASSLGSGTAPNEQFF
CDR3 DNA: TGTGCCAGCAGCTTAGGCTCCGGGACAGCCCCCAATGAGCAGTTCTTC

V gene: TRBV19
J gene: TRBJ2-5
D gene: NA
clone size: NA
CDR3 protein: CASSIGGSASKTQYF
CDR3 DNA: TGTGCCAGTAGTATTGGAGGTTCGGCTTCGAAGACCCAGTACTTC

V gene: TRBV28
J gene: TRBJ1-4
D gene: NA
clone size: NA
CDR3 protein: CATQQGNEKLFF
CDR3 DNA: TGTGCCACCCAGCAGGGGAATGAAAAACTGTTTTTT

V gene: TRBV11-2
J gene: TRBJ2-1
D gene: TRBD2
clone size: once
CDR3 protein: CASSTRTSGSIYEQFF
CDR3 DNA: TGTGCCAGCAGCACCAGGACTAGCGGGAGTATTTATGAGCAGTTCTTC

V gene: TRBV6-5
J gene: TRBJ1-2
D gene: NA
clone size: NA
CDR3 protein: CASRIPGTLYGYTF
CDR3 DNA: TGTGCCAGCAGAATACCCGGGACATTGTACGGCTACACCTTC

V gene: TRBV25-1
J gene: TRBJ2-3
D gene: TRBD2
clone size: NA
CDR3 protein: CASTGTSFFDTQYF
CDR3 DNA: TGTGCCAGCACCGGGACTAGCTTTTTTGATACGCAGTATTTT

V gene: TRBV6-2/TRBV6-3
J gene: TRBJ2-5
D gene: TRBD1
clone size: NA
CDR3 protein: CASSYYRGSQETQYF
CDR3 DNA: TGTGCCAGCAGTTACTACAGGGGGTCTCAAGAGACCCAGTACTTC

V gene: TRBV12-3/TRBV12-4
J gene: TRBJ1-2
D gene: NA
clone size: NA
CDR3 protein: CASSLNRVYGYTF
CDR3 DNA: TGTGCCAGCAGCCTCAACAGGGTCTATGGCTACACCTTC

V gene: TRBV7-3
J gene: TRBJ1-2
D gene: TRBD1
clone size: few
CDR3 protein: CASSGTGTGYHYGYTF
CDR3 DNA: TGTGCCAGCAGTGGGACCGGGACAGGGTATCACTATGGCTACACCTTC

V gene: TRBV5-1
J gene: TRBJ1-2
D gene: NA
clone size: few
CDR3 protein: CASSNQGHETRGYTF
CDR3 DNA: TGCGCCAGCAGCAACCAGGGACACGAGACCAGGGGCTACACCTTC